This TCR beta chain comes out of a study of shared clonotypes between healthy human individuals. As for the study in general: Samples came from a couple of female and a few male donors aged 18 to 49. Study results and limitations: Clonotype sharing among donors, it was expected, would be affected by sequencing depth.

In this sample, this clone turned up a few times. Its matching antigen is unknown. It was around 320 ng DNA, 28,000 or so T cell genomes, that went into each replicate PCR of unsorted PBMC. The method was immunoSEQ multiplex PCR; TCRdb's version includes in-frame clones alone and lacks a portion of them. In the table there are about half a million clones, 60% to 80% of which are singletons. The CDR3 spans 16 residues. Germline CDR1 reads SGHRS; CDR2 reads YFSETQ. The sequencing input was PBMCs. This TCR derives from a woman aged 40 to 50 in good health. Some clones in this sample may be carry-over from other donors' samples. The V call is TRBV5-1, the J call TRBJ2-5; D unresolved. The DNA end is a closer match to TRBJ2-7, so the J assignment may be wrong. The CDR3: CASSLEGRITNYEQYF. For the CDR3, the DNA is TGCGCCAGCAGCTTGGAAGGACGGATCACAAACTACGAGCAGTACTTC.